These 28 T cell receptor beta chains were all obtained from the same sample, sequenced in a study of cytomegalovirus exposure and HLA in healthy donors. The PCR ran on 60 Vbeta and 13 Jbeta primers. Here immunoSEQ multiplex PCR was the method, and the copy in TCRdb shows in-frame clones only, minus some. This sample yields under 200,000 clones, of which approximately 70% are seen a single time; 1.8% belongs to the top ten. The sample taken for sequencing was PBMCs. These TCRs come from a woman younger than 45 in good health and CMV-seronegative.

The rearrangement links TRBV12-5 to TRBJ2-7, with 8 positions matching TRBD2. The CDR3 covers 17 residues. Looked up from germline, CDR1 is LGHNT and CDR2 is FRNRAP. Trimming removed 4 bases from V and 3 bases from J; junction bases left unmatched: 14. CDR3 coding DNA: TGTGCTAGTGGTTCGTGGTTTACTAGCGGAGGACACTACGAGCAGTACTTC. This translates into CASGSWFTSGGHYEQYF.

J is TRBJ2-7 and V is TRBV4-3; TRBD2 matches 7 bases. Germline V gene data show CDR1 as LGHNA and CDR2 as YSLEER. CDR3 size: 16 residues. Trimming cost V 3 bases and J 3 bases; bases outside gene matches: 11. In nucleotides, the CDR3 is TGCGCCAGCAGCCATAGGTGGCTAGCGGAGAACTACGAGCAGTACTTC. Its translation is CASSHRWLAENYEQYF.

The chain carries TRBV5-1 and TRBJ1-4; D gene uncertain. The CDR3 runs to 15 residues. Germline values: CDR1 SGHRS, CDR2 YFSETQ. V was pared by 4 bases and J by 0 bases, with 10 bases between. CDR3 loop: CASSTNSATNEKLFF. CDR3 sequence (DNA): TGCGCCAGCAGCACAAACAGTGCAACTAATGAAAAACTGTTTTTT. The full variable domain, completed using reference TRBV5-1 and TRBJ1-4, is KAGVTQTPRYLIKTRGQQVTLSCSPISGHRSVSWYQQTPGQGLQFLFEYFSETQRNKGNFPGRFSGRQFSNSRSEMNVSTLELGDSALYLCASSTNSATNEKLFFGSGTQLSVL.

The chain recombines TRBV5-4 with TRBJ1-1; the D gene is possibly TRBD1 (6 bases). CDR1 is SGHNT, CDR2 YYREEE, per germline (reference sequence). The CDR3 loop spans 14 amino acids. V dropped 4 bases and J dropped 3 bases, with 13 bases sitting between them. As DNA, the CDR3 is TGTGCCAGCAGCCAGGGGCTAAGGGACACTGAAGCTTTCTTT. Encoded protein: CASSQGLRDTEAFF.

The chain has TRBV27 and TRBJ2-7; 13 bases match TRBD2. CDR3 length equals 16 residues. V lost 6 bases and J lost 7; bases outside the gene matches: 12. Germline CDR1 MNHEY, CDR2 SMNVEV (reference sequence). The CDR3 region has the DNA TGTGCCAGCAGCATCCAACTAGCGGGAGGGCCCAATGAGCAGTACTTC. Translated: CASSIQLAGGPNEQYF.

This chain links TRBV7-2 with TRBJ1-2; D perhaps matches TRBD1 (6 bases). The CDR3 sequence is 15 residues long. Per germline, CDR1 SGHTA and CDR2 FQGNSA. With 5 bases removed from V and 3 bases from J, the gap between germline ends came to 16 bases. CDR3 DNA sequence: TGTGCCAGCAGCCCCGCCCGGGACACCCACTATGGCTACACCTTC. Protein sequence: CASSPARDTHYGYTF.

The chain carries TRBV5-5 and TRBJ2-7, with 11 bases that match TRBD1. This CDR3 is 14 amino acids long. CDR1 SGHKS and CDR2 YYEKEE come from the germline V gene (reference sequence). V shed 5 bases and J 3 bases; nucleotides not matched to a gene: 4. CDR3 in DNA: TGTGCCAGCAGACTAGGGACAGGGGGCTACGAGCAGTACTTC. The encoded protein is CASRLGTGGYEQYF.

The CDR3 DNA reads TGCGCCAGCAGCTTGGAGGTTAGCGGCCGGGGGCAGTTCTTC. Translation: CASSLEVSGRGQFF. The chain employs TRBV5-1 and TRBJ2-1; possibly TRBD2 for D (6 bases). CDR3 length: 14 amino acids. CDR1 and CDR2 from the germline V gene are SGHRS and YFSETQ. V gave up 0 bases and J gave up 12 bases, with 16 bases separating them. The variable domain in full, with the rest retrieved from reference TRBV5-1 and TRBJ2-1, is KAGVTQTPRYLIKTRGQQVTLSCSPISGHRSVSWYQQTPGQGLQFLFEYFSETQRNKGNFPGRFSGRQFSNSRSEMNVSTLELGDSALYLCASSLEVSGRGQFFGPGTRLTVL.

The chain uses TRBV18 and TRBJ2-1; a weak D match, TRBD1 (5 bases). This CDR3 contains 15 residues. The ends were cut back, 0 bases at V and 5 bases at J, with 11 bases in the middle. Germline assignment: CDR1 KGHSH and CDR2 LQKENI. The CDR3 nucleotides read TGTGCCAGCTCACCACCTCAGGGTACACACAATGAGCAGTTCTTC. It codes for CASSPPQGTHNEQFF.

The chain has TRBV11-1 and TRBJ2-5, with 14 bases identical to TRBD2. The tail of the sequence fits TRBJ2-7 better, so the J call may be wrong. The CDR3 sequence is 19 residues long. Germline lookup yields CDR1 SGHAT and CDR2 FQDESV (reference sequence). CDR3 DNA sequence: TGTGCCAGCAGCTTACCGGGACTAGCGGGGGCATCCTGGAGCTACGAGCAGTACTTC. Translating it yields CASSLPGLAGASWSYEQYF.

This clone has a handful of counts. V and J are TRBV4-2 and TRBJ2-1, with 11 bases identical to TRBD2. V lost 7 bases, J lost 2 bases, and 4 bases stayed unmatched. The CDR3 spans 15 residues. Germline CDR1 and CDR2: LGHNA and YNFKEQ. This CDR3 reads CASIATSGTYNEQFF. The CDR3 DNA reads TGTGCCAGCATCGCGACTAGCGGGACCTACAATGAGCAGTTCTTC.

The chain has TRBV27 and TRBJ2-2; D is ambiguous. The CDR3 loop spans 15 amino acids. V shed 0 bases and J shed 4 bases, with 9 bases lying between them. Germline CDR1 MNHEY, CDR2 SMNVEV (reference sequence). As DNA, the CDR3 is TGTGCCAGCAGTTTATCATTCGGGTTCACCGGGGAGCTGTTTTTT. Translated, it gives CASSLSFGFTGELFF.

The sample holds one count of this clone. The chain combines TRBV19 with TRBJ2-3; the match to TRBD2 covers 13 bases. J lost 2 bases, V lost 11 bases, and 10 bases had no gene match. Germline V lookup: CDR1 LNHDA, CDR2 SQIVND (reference sequence). The CDR3 has 16 amino acids. The DNA of the CDR3 is TGTGCCGTCGATAAGGGACTAGCGGGGTTCACAGATACGCAGTATTTT. Translation: CAVDKGLAGFTDTQYF.

The V gene is TRBV7-8, the J gene TRBJ2-1; D perhaps matches TRBD2 (6 bases). Germline values: CDR1 SGHVS, CDR2 FQNEAQ. Trimming took 0 bases from V and 0 from J, leaving 12 bases between them. This CDR3 has 17 amino acids. The CDR3: CASSLAPRESSYNEQFF. The DNA for the CDR3 is TGTGCCAGCAGCTTAGCGCCCCGGGAGAGCTCCTACAATGAGCAGTTCTTC.

The chain employs TRBV15 and TRBJ2-1; the match to TRBD2 covers 10 bases. The CDR3 is 17 residues long. Germline CDR1 reads LNHNV; CDR2 reads YYDKDF (reference sequence). J gave up 8 bases and V 0 bases, and 10 bases lay outside the gene matches. CDR3 DNA: TGTGCCACCAGCAGAGAGGCCCGGGCTAGCGGGAGCCATGAGCAGTTCTTC. This sequence encodes CATSREARASGSHEQFF.

In its sample, this clone was seen a few times. This chain uses TRBV5-4 with TRBJ1-1; D is perhaps TRBD1 (6 bases). V lost 4 bases to trimming and J lost 7 bases, with 14 bases between them. This CDR3 spans 13 amino acids. Germline CDR1 reads SGHNT; CDR2 reads YYREEE (reference sequence). CDR3 sequence: CASSDRDTREAFF. The CDR3 nucleotides read TGTGCCAGCAGCGACCGGGACACCCGTGAAGCTTTCTTT.

The chain has TRBV5-1 and TRBJ2-7, with D unclear. The V end was cut by 0 bases, the J end by 1 base, with 11 bases between. The CDR3 contains 15 residues. CDR1 is SGHRS, CDR2 YFSETQ, per germline. The CDR3 region has the DNA TGCGCCAGCAGCTTGGGTCCTTCTCTTTCCTACGAGCAGTACTTC. Translating it yields CASSLGPSLSYEQYF.

The chain carries TRBV27 and TRBJ1-3; D is perhaps TRBD1 (5 bases). CDR3 length: 15 residues. Germline values: CDR1 MNHEY, CDR2 SMNVEV (reference sequence). Trimming took 5 bases from V and 1 from J, leaving 12 bases between them. The CDR3: CASSTNGGSGNTIYF. The DNA of the CDR3 is TGTGCCAGCAGTACGAACGGGGGGTCTGGAAACACCATATATTTT.

The chain uses TRBV4-1 and TRBJ2-5; maybe TRBD2 (5 bases). The CDR3 length is 15 residues. V lost 0 bases and J 4 bases, leaving 12 bases between the germline ends. The germline gives CDR1 MGHRA, CDR2 YSYEKL. The CDR3 region is CASSQDRGTSETQYF. In DNA form, the CDR3 reads TGCGCCAGCAGCCAAGATCGGGGTACTTCAGAGACCCAGTACTTC.

This clone was detected once. The chain links TRBV4-1 to TRBJ2-5, with a tentative D call TRBD2 (5 bases). The CDR3 has 12 amino acids. The V end lost 0 bases, the J end lost 7 bases, and 6 bases lay between the germline ends. Germline CDR1 reads MGHRA; CDR2 reads YSYEKL. The CDR3 nucleotides are TGCGCCAGCAGCCAAGATGGAGGGACCCAGTACTTC. Its protein is CASSQDGGTQYF.

This clone was counted only a few times. The chain links TRBV25-1 to TRBJ2-1; no clear D gene. CDR1 is MGHDK, CDR2 SYGVNS, per germline. Trimming took off 4 bases at V and 12 bases at J, with 16 bases between the two ends. The CDR3 is made up of 13 amino acids. CDR3 sequence (DNA): TGTGCCAGCAGTGCGACCGTTTCCGGCGGGCAGTTCTTC. Protein product: CASSATVSGGQFF.

This chain uses TRBV19 with TRBJ2-7; TRBD1 is a possible D gene (7 bases). The CDR3 length is 15 residues. Trimming took 1 base from V and 2 from J, leaving 12 bases between them. Per germline, CDR1 LNHDA and CDR2 SQIVND (reference sequence). CDR3 protein: CASSIVAGQTYEQYF. The CDR3 DNA reads TGTGCCAGTAGTATAGTTGCGGGACAGACCTACGAGCAGTACTTC.

The CDR3 is CASSPGSGVNTGELFF. The CDR3 coding sequence is TGCGCCAGCAGCCCGGGTAGCGGGGTCAACACCGGGGAGCTGTTTTTT. This chain joins TRBV10-1 and TRBJ2-2, with 8 bases that match TRBD2. The CDR3 covers 16 residues. Germline V gene lookup returns CDR1 WNHNN and CDR2 SYGVQD (reference sequence). The V segment lost 6 bases and the J segment 2 bases; nucleotides outside the gene matches: 8.

The V gene is TRBV19, the J gene TRBJ1-5; 7 nucleotides match TRBD1. Germline loops: CDR1 LNHDA, CDR2 SQIVND (reference sequence). J was trimmed by 2 bases and V by 4 bases; bases with no gene match: 2. CDR3 size: 14 residues. CDR3 coding DNA: TGTGCCAGTAGTACAGGGGGAGGCAATCAGCCCCAGCATTTT. Protein product: CASSTGGGNQPQHF.

The chain combines TRBV5-1 with TRBJ1-2; tentative D call: TRBD1 (5 bases). CDR3 length equals 14 residues. In germline, CDR1 is SGHRS, CDR2 YFSETQ. With 4 bases removed from V and 4 bases from J, the gap between germline ends came to 14 bases. CDR3 coding DNA: TGCGCCAGCAGCCCCTCACAGGTCCTCTATGGCTACACCTTC. Its translation is CASSPSQVLYGYTF.

The rearrangement joins TRBV9 to TRBJ2-2; TRBD2 matches at 7 bases. The CDR3 is 18 residues long. Losses at the gene ends were 0 bases for V and 3 bases for J; bases not matched to a gene: 11. Germline lookup yields CDR1 SGDLS and CDR2 YYNGEE. CDR3 sequence reads: CASSVDSMGGVDTGELFF. In DNA form, the CDR3 reads TGTGCCAGCAGCGTAGATAGTATGGGGGGGGTCGACACCGGGGAGCTGTTTTTT. Filled out from reference TRBV9 and TRBJ2-2, the complete variable domain reads DSGVTQTPKHLITATGQRVTLRCSPRSGDLSVYWYQQSLDQGLQFLIQYYNGEERAKGNILERFSAQQFPDLHSELNLSSLELGDSALYFCASSVDSMGGVDTGELFFGEGSRLTVL.

This clone showed up just once. The chain recombines TRBV6-6 with TRBJ2-7; 7 bases agree with TRBD1. CDR1 and CDR2 from the germline V gene are MNHNY and SVGAGI (reference sequence). J was trimmed by 3 bases and V by 5 bases; bases with no gene match: 10. The CDR3 sequence is 15 residues long. CDR3 residues: CASSNLGQAHYEQYF. The CDR3 nucleotides read TGTGCCAGCAGTAACCTCGGACAGGCCCACTACGAGCAGTACTTC.

V is TRBV7-9 and J is TRBJ2-7; maybe TRBD2 (6 bases). This CDR3 spans 15 amino acids. V was shortened by 6 bases and J by 4 bases, with 19 bases between the two germline ends. Germline lookup yields CDR1 SEHNR and CDR2 FQNEAQ (reference sequence). The CDR3 here is CASRLGSGDQYEQYF. The CDR3 nucleotides are TGTGCCAGCAGGCTAGGTAGCGGAGACCAATACGAGCAGTACTTC.